The next 2 T cell receptor beta chains were all read from a single sample in a study of control samples from healthy donors and cancer patients. The repertoire was sequenced with immunoSEQ multiplex PCR; TCRdb's copy has only in-frame clones and lacks some. The sample carries about 160,000 clones, roughly 95% recorded once. Sequencing was carried out using blood. The receptors originated from a woman aged 25 to 39 in good health.

The gene calls are TRBV5-6 and TRBJ1-1; 8 bases map to TRBD1. Germline assignment: CDR1 SGHDT and CDR2 YYEEEE. V dropped 4 bases and J dropped 8; count of bases not matched to a gene: 4. CDR3 length: 12 residues. CDR3 sequence reads: CASSLGTGEAFF. The CDR3 coding sequence is TGTGCCAGCAGCCTCGGGACAGGCGAAGCTTTCTTT. Drawing the rest from reference TRBV5-6 and TRBJ1-1, the complete variable domain is DAGVTQSPTHLIKTRGQQVTLRCSPKSGHDTVSWYQQALGQGPQFIFQYYEEEERQRGNFPDRFSGHQFPNYSSELNVNALLLGDSALYLCASSLGTGEAFFGQGTRLTVV.

This sequence joins TRBV6-5 and TRBJ2-7, with 9 positions matching TRBD2. In germline, CDR1 is MNHEY, CDR2 SVGAGI. This CDR3 spans 13 amino acids. V was pared by 7 bases and J by 7 bases, with 8 bases of the junction left unmatched. The CDR3 reads CASKVAGVGEQYF. The CDR3 nucleotides are TGTGCCAGCAAGGTAGCGGGAGTTGGTGAGCAGTACTTC.